These 8 T cell receptor beta chains originate from one sample sequenced in a study of OX40 agonist ivuxolimab in advanced cancers. Sequenced by immunoSEQ multiplex PCR; TCRdb stores in-frame clones only, minus some. The sample shows 100,000 or so clones, just over 90% of them seen only once. The sample consisted of CD4+ or CD8+ T cells sorted from blood, taken in a trial of the OX40 agonist ivuxolimab. Receptor source: an adult with an advanced solid tumor such as melanoma, head and neck, liver or kidney cancer.

The CDR3 spells CASSLDLGQGGFETQYF. CDR3 coding DNA: TGTGCCAGCAGCTTAGATTTGGGGCAGGGAGGTTTTGAGACCCAGTACTTC. The chain joins TRBV11-2 to TRBJ2-5, with D perhaps TRBD2 (6 bases). The germline V and J ends were trimmed by 0 bases and 5 bases, with 19 bases remaining between them. The CDR3 is made up of 17 amino acids. Germline-derived CDR1 and CDR2 are SGHAT and FQNNGV.

The gene calls are TRBV10-3 and TRBJ2-5; TRBD1 aligns across 7 bases. Trimming removed 5 bases from V and 4 bases from J; junction bases left unmatched: 1. This CDR3 contains 12 residues. In germline, CDR1 is ENHRY, CDR2 SYGVKD. This chain's CDR3 is CAISNRGETQYF. Written as DNA, the CDR3 is TGTGCCATCAGTAACAGGGGAGAGACCCAGTACTTC.

The V gene is TRBV4-3, the J gene TRBJ1-2, with a possible D match to TRBD1 (6 bases). The CDR3 contains 15 residues. Germline assignment: CDR1 LGHNA and CDR2 YSLEER. The V gene lost 0 bases and the J gene lost 3 bases, with 11 bases spanning the gap. DNA for the CDR3: TGCGCCAGCAGCCAAGATCATAGGGGGGACTATGGCTACACCTTC. Residues: CASSQDHRGDYGYTF.

The gene calls are TRBV4-3 and TRBJ1-1; 8 bases match TRBD1. Unmatched junction bases numbered 5, after V lost 0 bases and J lost 5 bases. CDR1 and CDR2 from the germline V gene are LGHNA and YSLEER. There are 15 residues in the CDR3. CDR3 amino acids: CASSQDQGAETEAFF. The CDR3, as DNA: TGCGCCAGCAGCCAAGACCAGGGGGCAGAAACTGAAGCTTTCTTT.

This chain links TRBV18 with TRBJ2-5, with TRBD2 matching 13 bases. CDR3 length: 16 residues. Germline lookup yields CDR1 KGHSH and CDR2 LQKENI. Trimming cost V 3 bases and J 3 bases; bases outside gene matches: 4. The CDR3 region is CASSPPGLAGKETQYF. In nucleotides, the CDR3 is TGTGCCAGCTCACCGCCGGGACTAGCGGGAAAAGAGACCCAGTACTTC.

The J gene is TRBJ2-7, the V gene TRBV28; possible D gene TRBD1, 6 bases. This CDR3 has 14 amino acids. CDR1 is MDHEN, CDR2 SYDVKM, per germline. Trimming removed 7 bases from V and 0 bases from J, with 13 bases in between. CDR3: CASTQQGTSYEQYF. The CDR3 bases are TGTGCCAGCACCCAGCAGGGGACCTCCTACGAGCAGTACTTC.

The J gene is TRBJ2-5, the V gene TRBV9; TRBD1 agrees at 7 bases. The end of the DNA is better explained by TRBJ2-7, so the J call may be wrong. Germline values: CDR1 SGDLS, CDR2 YYNGEE. The CDR3 runs to 15 residues. As DNA, the CDR3 is TGTGCCAGCAGCGTAGCCTCGAGGGGGCTCGACGAGCAGTACTTC. Its translation is CASSVASRGLDEQYF.

This rearrangement joins TRBV9 to TRBJ2-7; 11 positions match TRBD1. The CDR3 runs 15 residues. Germline values: CDR1 SGDLS, CDR2 YYNGEE. V was clipped by 3 bases and J by 4 bases; unmatched bases: 6. CDR3 in amino acids: CASSGSGTGGYEQYF. DNA for the CDR3: TGTGCCAGCAGCGGATCCGGGACAGGGGGATACGAGCAGTACTTC.